This T cell receptor (beta chain) was identified in a study of beta chain features in type 1 diabetes. As for the study in general: Over all samples combined, 107,917,701 sorted cells were examined.

A few counts support this clone. Its antigen is not identified. cDNA synthesis used the whole RNA isolate, giving expressed TCRB sequences. Several million reads on average were seen across naive, central memory and regulatory T cell samples. Data came from immunoSEQ multiplex PCR; TCRdb stores just in-frame clones and leaves some out. The sample has about 190,000 clones, 6.5% to 8.5% seen once. Study results and caveats: Researchers report that Type 1 diabetes patients had moderately but significantly shorter TCRB CDR3s across all four CD4+ subsets. It was among patients, rather than healthy donors, that naive, central memory and Treg TCRB repertoires appeared more similar. Cells with high TCR expression could be over-represented by cDNA sequencing.

The germline V and J ends were trimmed by 4 bases and 4 bases, with 10 bases remaining between them. Germline assignment: CDR1 LNHDA and CDR2 SQIVND (reference sequence). The CDR3 covers 13 residues. The TCR comes from a man aged 18 to 30 with type 1 diabetes. V gene TRBV19 combines with J gene TRBJ1-2; D may be TRBD1 (5 bases). The sequenced sample was central memory CD4+ T cells from blood. In DNA form, the CDR3 reads TGTGCCAGTAGTACACTCAGGGCCTATGGCTACACCTTC. This gives the protein CASSTLRAYGYTF. Full variable domain (rest looked up from reference TRBV19 and TRBJ1-2): DGGITQSPKYLFRKEGQNVTLSCEQNLNHDAMYWYRQDPGQGLRLIYYSQIVNDFQKGDIAEGYSVSREKKESFPLTVTSAQKNPTAFYLCASSTLRAYGYTFGSGTRLTVV.